This T cell receptor beta chain was found in a study of neurological immune-mediated disorders (dated by TCRdb to about 2019). Background for the entire study: Among the approximately 34 multiple sclerosis patients, relapsing-remitting MS accounted for some 30 and secondary progressive MS accounted for 3. Peripheral blood TCR-beta repertoires from patients with HTLV-I-associated myelopathy (HAM/TSP), patients with multiple sclerosis, and healthy controls were compared in the study using UMI-based sequencing. Alongside PBMC samples, the set of some 98 TCR-beta libraries contained longitudinal samples, technical triplicates, and paired CD4+ and CD8+ T-cell subsets that had been sorted. Of the approximately 66 subjects in the cohort, around 15 were HAM/TSP patients, about 34 were multiple sclerosis patients, and approximately 20 were healthy controls. Broader findings and caveats from the paper: The MS cluster was not associated with any clinical or MRI features, and the authors stated that larger cohorts are needed. TCR clonal expansion was highest in HAM/TSP patients and lowest in MS patients, with MS patients falling below even healthy controls. No identical CDR3 amino acid sequences were found to be shared among expanded clones across subjects, suggesting that TCR-beta repertoires were private in all groups. Repertoires from 18 of 34 MS patients were grouped by phylogenetic analysis into a cluster of related CDR3 sequences, suggesting a possible repertoire-level signature.

cDNA was synthesized by template-switch 5'RACE using a primer with a 10-nucleotide random unique molecular identifier that tagged each TCR transcript. Every sequencing run yielded over 160 million TCR-beta sequences covering 15-18 subjects. The RNeasy kit was used for extraction of total RNA. Using the KAPA Real-time Library Amplification kit, TCR-beta VDJ regions were amplified with primers for the TCR constant region and the 5'RACE anchor. A first PCR added sample indexes and Illumina adaptors, after which a second PCR increased the library yield. The roughly 650 bp TCR product was size-selected on a 2% E-gel SizeSelection system after Ampure bead purification. Before pooling, library quality was assessed on a Bioanalyzer, concentration was determined with Qubit, and library quantification was performed with the Kapa Library Quantification kit. Libraries were sequenced paired-end 2 x 150 bp on an Illumina HiSeq 2500. To increase sequence diversity, about 25-31% phiX was spiked into each library pool. The authors processed their data as follows. Quality-filtered reads were processed with the UMI-based MiGEC pipeline, which removed over 75% of raw TCR sequences during error correction. IMGT germline references were used for aligning VDJ genes, and each clonotype was defined as a unique CDR3 amino acid sequence together with its V-J genes. Clonal expansion, Shannon diversity, and CDR3 relatedness (CalcPairwiseDistances, ClusterSamples) were evaluated with VDJtools, and phylogenetic trees were built with CLCbio workbench. Expanded clones were defined as having at least 8 unique UMIs, based on coefficient-of-variation modelling across technical triplicates. Starting from the raw public reads, TCRdb applied fastp trimming at Q25, assembled clones with MiXCR and retained in-frame beta chains. Rows are combined by CDR3 protein, so each entry shows the most common genes and DNA. TCRdb's processing, not the authors', yielded these V and J calls. The table for this sample lists roughly 60,000 distinct CDR3 sequences; under 3% of them were counted only once. Clones ranked in the top ten supply 2.5% to 3.5% of the sample.

The germline V gene specifies MNHEY as CDR1 and SVGAGI as CDR2. Trimming removed 5 bases from V and 3 bases from J, leaving 8 bases between the germline ends. The CDR3 numbers 12 amino acids, ends counted. Just CDR3 DNA is preserved here, 36 bases in frame from base 1. For the unsorted PBMC libraries, 2 million PBMCs were stored in RNAlater at -80 degrees C until RNA extraction and were used to generate the libraries. Multiple sclerosis patients were enrolled in a US clinical protocol evaluating disease progression by magnetic resonance imaging. Peripheral blood was subjected to Ficoll-Hypaque density gradient centrifugation to isolate PBMCs, which were then cryopreserved in liquid nitrogen. This clonotype was counted between two and nine times. Its antigen is still unknown. This could be a read error, since a much larger clone is one nucleotide away. This CDR3 fails to terminate in the conserved phenylalanine or tryptophan, so it likely reflects a read error.

Material: PBMCs. The sequence derives from a man over 45 with multiple sclerosis. The V gene is TRBV6-5 and the J gene is TRBJ2-7; no D gene is confidently identified. The CDR3 here reads CASSPASYEQYC. The DNA sequence is as follows: TGTGCCAGCAGTCCAGCAAGCTACGAGCAGTACTGC.